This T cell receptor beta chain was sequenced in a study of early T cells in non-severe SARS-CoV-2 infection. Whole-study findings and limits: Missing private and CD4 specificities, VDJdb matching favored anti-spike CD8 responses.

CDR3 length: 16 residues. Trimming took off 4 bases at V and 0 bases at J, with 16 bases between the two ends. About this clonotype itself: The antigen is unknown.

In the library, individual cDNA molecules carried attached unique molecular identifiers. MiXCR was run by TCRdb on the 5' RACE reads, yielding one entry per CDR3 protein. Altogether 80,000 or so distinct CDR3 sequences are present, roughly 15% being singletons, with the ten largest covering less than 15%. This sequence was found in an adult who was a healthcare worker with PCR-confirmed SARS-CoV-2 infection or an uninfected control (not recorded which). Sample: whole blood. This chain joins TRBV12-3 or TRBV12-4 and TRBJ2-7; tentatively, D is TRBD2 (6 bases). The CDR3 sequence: CASSSTGTRSSYEQYF. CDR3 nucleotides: TGTGCCAGCAGTTCCACCGGGACTCGAAGCTCCTACGAGCAGTACTTC.